This T cell receptor beta chain was sequenced during a study of cytomegalovirus exposure and HLA in healthy donors. The CDR3 contains 18 residues. J lost 8 bases, V lost 2 bases, and 20 bases had no gene match. Germline V CDR1 and CDR2: GTSNPN, SVGIG (reference sequence). A multiplex PCR was run with 60 Vbeta primers and 13 Jbeta primers. The data were produced by immunoSEQ multiplex PCR, yet TCRdb's version contains in-frame clones alone and is incomplete. The table for this sample gives about 64,000 clones. The chain carries TRBV30 and TRBJ1-1, with 10 bases that match TRBD1. The clonotype comes from a woman between 18 and 29 years old in good health and CMV-seronegative. The sequencing sample was made of PBMCs. The CDR3: CAWSPSGTGVWGGVEAFF. The CDR3 DNA sequence: TGTGCCTGGAGTCCCTCGGGGACAGGGGTTTGGGGGGGGGTGGAAGCTTTCTTT.